This TCR beta chain stems from a study of T cells in Graves' hyperthyroidism and ophthalmopathy. This clonotype was recorded at least ten times. The investigators amplified TCR beta CDR3 regions from RNA transcripts. TCR CDR3 regions were first amplified by RT-PCR with HTBI primers. MiXCR, applied by TCRdb to the multiplex PCR reads, yields one record per CDR3 protein. The data hold about 400,000 distinct CDR3 sequences, with 12% to 15% observed a single time. Trimming left V 3 bases short and J 2 bases short, with 10 bases between. This CDR3 region has 15 residues. The receptor was derived from a woman aged 60 to 75 with Graves' ophthalmopathy. Sample: blood. V is TRBV12-3 or TRBV12-4 and J is TRBJ2-2; possible D gene TRBD2, 6 bases. The chain's CDR3 is CASSFGTFNTGELFF. Written as DNA, the CDR3 is TGTGCCAGCAGTTTCGGGACTTTCAACACCGGGGAGCTGTTTTTT.